These 28 T cell receptor beta chains were sequenced from one sample in a study of blood T cell repertoires in COVID-19. Libraries were prepared by immunoSEQ multiplex PCR; TCRdb keeps only in-frame clonotypes and omits some of them. Of over 200,000 clones in the sample, roughly 89% are singletons; the top ten hold 5.5% to 7.5%. The sequencing input was PBMCs or T cells enriched from blood (not recorded which). The receptors here all came from a woman aged 40 to 50 who had recovered from COVID-19.

The rearrangement joins TRBV30 to TRBJ1-6, with 8 nucleotides matching TRBD1. Germline V gene sequence: CDR1 GTSNPN, CDR2 SVGIG (reference sequence). The CDR3 runs 15 residues. The trim removed 3 bases at V and 10 bases at J, leaving 11 bases unmatched. The CDR3 sequence is CAWSRGGTGFSPLHF. The CDR3 DNA reads as TGTGCCTGGAGCAGGGGTGGGACAGGTTTCTCACCCCTCCACTTT.

The chain recombines TRBV25-1 with TRBJ2-1; 13 bases fit TRBD2. Trimming removed 7 bases from V and 0 bases from J; junction bases left unmatched: 9. The V gene's germline CDR1 is MGHDK and CDR2 SYGVNS. This CDR3 region has 18 residues. CDR3 amino acids: CASTGGLAGFSSYNEQFF. The CDR3, as DNA: TGTGCCAGCACGGGGGGACTAGCGGGATTTAGCTCCTACAATGAGCAGTTCTTC.

V gene TRBV27 combines with J gene TRBJ2-4; 8 nucleotides line up with TRBD1. This CDR3 contains 13 residues. Germline CDR1 is MNHEY and CDR2 is SMNVEV (reference sequence). The V and J ends lost 6 bases and 6 bases, in that order; junction bases with no gene match: 4. Here the CDR3 reads CASRTGTGNIQYF. DNA for the CDR3: TGTGCCAGCAGGACTGGGACAGGAAACATTCAGTACTTC.

This clone was seen only a few times. CDR3 sequence reads: CASSGDRGRWLSSYEQYV. DNA for the CDR3: TGTGCCAGCAGTGGGGACAGGGGGCGATGGTTAAGCTCCTACGAGCAGTACGTC. The V gene is TRBV6-7, the J gene TRBJ2-7, with TRBD1 identical over 12 bases. TRBV6-7 is an open reading frame, and its role is uncertain. The CDR3 covers 18 residues. V lost 5 bases and J lost 0; bases outside the gene matches: 11.

V is TRBV6-5 and J is TRBJ2-7; TRBD1 matches at 8 bases. V shed 2 bases and J 1 base; nucleotides not matched to a gene: 1. CDR3 length: 14 amino acids. Germline assignment: CDR1 MNHEY and CDR2 SVGAGI. The CDR3 DNA is TGTGCCAGCAGTTACAGGACAGGGTCCTACGAGCAGTACTTC. Encoded protein: CASSYRTGSYEQYF.

V gene TRBV5-1 combines with J gene TRBJ2-5; weak D call: TRBD2 (6 bases). Trimming removed 3 bases at V and 1 base at J, with 10 bases between. The length of the CDR3 is 14 residues. Germline V gene sequence: CDR1 SGHRS, CDR2 YFSETQ. DNA of the CDR3: TGCGCCAGCAGCTCGGAGGGGTTCCAAGAGACCCAGTACTTC. Its translation is CASSSEGFQETQYF.

This clone was recorded once. The V call is TRBV28, the J call TRBJ1-2, with 7 bases fitting TRBD1. The CDR3 extends over 13 amino acids. J gave up 7 bases and V 6 bases, and 8 bases lay outside the gene matches. CDR1 is MDHEN, CDR2 SYDVKM, per germline. In nucleotides, the CDR3 is TGTGCCAGCAGCCAGGACAGGTACTCTGGCTACACCTTC. This sequence encodes CASSQDRYSGYTF.

J is TRBJ2-7 and V is TRBV5-1; the match to TRBD2 covers 9 bases. The CDR3 length is 16 residues. Per germline, CDR1 SGHRS and CDR2 YFSETQ. V gave up 0 bases and J gave up 1 base; unmatched junction bases: 5. CDR3 nucleotide sequence: TGCGCCAGCAGCTTGGGAGCGGGGGGAATTTCCTACGAGCAGTACTTC. This sequence encodes CASSLGAGGISYEQYF.

The V call is TRBV18, the J call TRBJ2-2; 9 bases are shared with TRBD1. This CDR3 is 16 amino acids long. V shed 5 bases, J shed 4 bases, and the junction held 8 bases outside the gene matches. Per germline, CDR1 KGHSH and CDR2 LQKENI. Here the CDR3 DNA reads TGTGCCAGCTCAACCCAGACAGGGGGGACCACCGGGGAGCTGTTTTTT. Its translation: CASSTQTGGTTGELFF.

The rearrangement joins TRBV28 to TRBJ1-1, with D possibly being TRBD1 (5 bases). V lost 1 base to trimming and J lost 5 bases, with 17 bases between them. Germline assignment: CDR1 MDHEN and CDR2 SYDVKM. The CDR3 extends over 16 amino acids. The CDR3 nucleotides read TGTGCCAGCAGTTTATTCGGTGCGGCAGGGAAGACTGAAGCTTTCTTT. It is translated as CASSLFGAAGKTEAFF.

The V and J genes are TRBV30 and TRBJ2-5, with a weak D call TRBD2 (5 bases). CDR1 and CDR2 from the germline V gene are GTSNPN and SVGIG (reference sequence). With 5 bases removed from V and 5 bases from J, the gap between germline ends came to 9 bases. This CDR3 is 11 amino acids long. The CDR3 protein is CAWWERETQYF. As DNA, the CDR3 is TGTGCCTGGTGGGAGAGGGAGACCCAGTACTTC.

This chain connects TRBV7-9 to TRBJ1-3; a weak D match, TRBD1 (5 bases). V was pared by 6 bases and J by 3 bases, with 15 bases between. The germline V gene encodes CDR1 SEHNR and CDR2 FQNEAQ (reference sequence). The CDR3 consists of 15 residues. CDR3 nucleotide sequence: TGTGCCAGCAGGATGCGGGGGGTTGGTGGAAACACCATATATTTT. Protein sequence: CASRMRGVGGNTIYF.

The rearrangement uses TRBV28 and TRBJ2-6; TRBD1 might be the D (5 bases). Germline values: CDR1 MDHEN, CDR2 SYDVKM. The V gene lost 6 bases and the J gene lost 2 bases, with 23 bases spanning the gap. The CDR3 is made up of 19 amino acids. The CDR3 DNA reads as TGTGCCAGCAGATCTTTTATTTCCGCAGAGGACACTGGGGCCAACGTCCTGACTTTC. This gives the protein CASRSFISAEDTGANVLTF.

Concerning this clone itself: Sequence at one end of the junction differs from germline and may be a read error. The CDR3 bases are TGTGCCAGCAGTGACGGGCTAGCGGTGCACTTC. This gives the protein CASSDGLAVHF. The chain is built from TRBV6-4 and TRBJ2-5; 7 bases map to TRBD2. The CDR3 loop spans 11 amino acids. Germline CDR1 is MRHNA and CDR2 is SNTAGT.

V and J are TRBV13 and TRBJ1-5, with a possible D match to TRBD1 (6 bases). The germline V gene encodes CDR1 PRHDT and CDR2 FYEKMQ (reference sequence). The CDR3 contains 12 residues. V lost 4 bases to trimming and J lost 5 bases, with 6 bases between them. The CDR3: CASSYRDQPQHF. DNA for the CDR3: TGTGCCAGCAGCTACAGGGATCAGCCCCAGCATTTT. Complete variable domain (other parts from reference TRBV13 and TRBJ1-5): AAGVIQSPRHLIKEKRETATLKCYPIPRHDTVYWYQQGPGQDPQFLISFYEKMQSDKGSIPDRFSAQQFSDYHSELNMSSLELGDSALYFCASSYRDQPQHFGDGTRLSIL.

This chain joins TRBV6-5 and TRBJ1-2; D is perhaps TRBD1 (6 bases). V lost 2 bases to trimming and J lost 2 bases, with 12 bases between them. The CDR3 has 15 amino acids. Germline V CDR1 and CDR2: MNHEY, SVGAGI. The CDR3, as DNA: TGTGCCAGCAGTTACGGGGGGGCACGAAACTATGGCTACACCTTC. Translation gives CASSYGGARNYGYTF.

The CDR3 region is CASSFGRDYTGELFF. CDR3 DNA sequence: TGTGCCAGCAGCTTTGGGAGGGATTACACCGGGGAGCTGTTTTTT. The chain has TRBV13 and TRBJ2-2, with 7 nucleotides matching TRBD2. The V gene's germline CDR1 is PRHDT and CDR2 FYEKMQ (reference sequence). The CDR3 has 15 residues. With 3 bases clipped from V and 3 bases from J, the junction kept 4 bases outside the gene matches. Based on the CDR3 plus reference TRBV13 and TRBJ2-2, the full variable domain is AAGVIQSPRHLIKEKRETATLKCYPIPRHDTVYWYQQGPGQDPQFLISFYEKMQSDKGSIPDRFSAQQFSDYHSELNMSSLELGDSALYFCASSFGRDYTGELFFGEGSRLTVL.

A few counts support this clone. The chain joins TRBV3-1 (or the pseudogene TRBV3-2) to TRBJ2-1, with D unclear. The CDR3 totals 11 residues. Trimming removed 1 base at V and 9 bases at J, with 4 bases between. Germline CDR1 LGHDT, CDR2 YNNKEL (reference sequence). CDR3 protein: CASSQAVEQFF. CDR3 nucleotide sequence: TGTGCCAGCAGCCAAGCGGTTGAGCAGTTCTTC.

The V gene is TRBV2, the J gene TRBJ2-5, with 13 bases identical to TRBD2. Germline-derived CDR1 and CDR2 are SNHLY and FYNNEI. V was pared by 0 bases and J by 3 bases, with 1 base of the junction left unmatched. The CDR3 is 16 amino acids. The CDR3 region is CASSEALAGGEETQYF. In DNA form, the CDR3 reads TGTGCCAGCAGTGAAGCACTAGCGGGAGGGGAAGAGACCCAGTACTTC.

V is TRBV20-1 and J is TRBJ1-4; D gene uncertain. There are 11 residues in the CDR3. V was clipped by 4 bases and J by 6 bases, with 6 bases between them. The germline V gene has CDR1 DFQATT and CDR2 SNEGSKA (reference sequence). As DNA, the CDR3 is TGCAGTGCTATGGGAGATGAAAAACTGTTTTTT. It translates to CSAMGDEKLFF.

The chain links TRBV4-1 to TRBJ1-5, with a tentative D call TRBD1 (5 bases). This CDR3 has 13 amino acids. Germline lookup yields CDR1 MGHRA and CDR2 YSYEKL. The V end was cut by 4 bases, the J end by 1 base, with 5 bases between. This CDR3 reads CASSRTSNQPQHF. The CDR3 DNA reads as TGCGCCAGCAGCCGGACAAGCAATCAGCCCCAGCATTTT.

The rearrangement joins TRBV7-2 to TRBJ1-5; no clear D gene. V was trimmed by 0 bases and J by 0 bases, leaving 12 bases between them. The CDR3 sequence is 17 residues long. CDR1 is SGHTA, CDR2 FQGNSA, per germline. CDR3 nucleotides: TGTGCCAGCAGCTTAGCGTTGCAAACAGTTAGCAATCAGCCCCAGCATTTT. Translating it yields CASSLALQTVSNQPQHF.

J is TRBJ1-3 and V is TRBV28; no clear D. This CDR3 is 14 amino acids long. The V end was cut by 6 bases, the J end by 0 bases, with 9 bases between. Germline CDR1 is MDHEN and CDR2 is SYDVKM. The CDR3 DNA follows: TGTGCCAGCAGGTCCACAGCCTCTGGAAACACCATATATTTT. Residues: CASRSTASGNTIYF.

The rearrangement joins TRBV7-2 to TRBJ2-3, with a tentative D call TRBD1 (6 bases). CDR1 and CDR2 from the germline V gene are SGHTA and FQGNSA. V was pared by 5 bases and J by 0 bases, with 12 bases between. This CDR3 is built from 15 residues. CDR3 amino acids: CASSTGQTSTDTQYF. The DNA of the CDR3 is TGTGCCAGCAGCACGGGACAAACCAGCACAGATACGCAGTATTTT.

This chain links TRBV27 with TRBJ1-1, with 7 bases fitting TRBD1. Germline V gene data show CDR1 as MNHEY and CDR2 as SMNVEV (reference sequence). Germline trimming cut 8 bases from V and 6 bases from J; bases unmatched to any gene: 9. The CDR3 has 13 amino acids. As DNA, the CDR3 is TGTGCCAGCTGGGACAGTCTGTTGGCTGAAGCTTTCTTT. Amino acids: CASWDSLLAEAFF.

The sample holds a few counts of this clone. The genes are TRBV24-1 and TRBJ2-2, with TRBD2 matching over 13 bases. This CDR3 has 16 amino acids. Germline lookup yields CDR1 KGHDR and CDR2 SFDVKD. Trimming at V came to 9 bases and at J to 3 bases, leaving 6 bases not matched to a gene. CDR3 sequence: CATRGLAGRDTGELFF. The CDR3 DNA sequence: TGTGCCACCCGGGGACTAGCGGGGCGGGACACCGGGGAGCTGTTTTTT.

The chain carries TRBV5-4 and TRBJ1-5; D unresolved. CDR1 and CDR2 (germline): SGHNT, YYREEE (reference sequence). V lost 1 base and J lost 4, with 3 bases in between. This CDR3 is 12 amino acids long. CDR3 coding DNA: TGTGCCAGCAGCTTGTATAATCAGCCCCAGCATTTT. Amino acids: CASSLYNQPQHF.

The chain combines TRBV19 with TRBJ2-3, with a weak D call TRBD2 (6 bases). The CDR3 is 15 residues long. The V end lost 2 bases, the J end lost 5 bases, and 14 bases lay between the germline ends. Germline CDR1 is LNHDA and CDR2 is SQIVND (reference sequence). CDR3 bases: TGTGCCAGTAGTATAACGGGAGTAGAGGGAGATACGCAGTATTTT. Translating it yields CASSITGVEGDTQYF. Looking up the rest from reference TRBV19 and TRBJ2-3 gives the full variable domain: DGGITQSPKYLFRKEGQNVTLSCEQNLNHDAMYWYRQDPGQGLRLIYYSQIVNDFQKGDIAEGYSVSREKKESFPLTVTSAQKNPTAFYLCASSITGVEGDTQYFGPGTRLTVL.